These T cell receptor beta chains were read from a single sample in a study of blood T cell repertoires in COVID-19. Measured with immunoSEQ multiplex PCR; TCRdb has only the in-frame clones, and not every one. The sample records about 280,000 clones, roughly 85% being singletons. Input material: peripheral blood. The receptors come from a human donor in a cohort sampled during active COVID-19. CDR3s include the opening cysteine and the closing phenylalanine or tryptophan. The D gene is left open where the match is weak. Clone size is stated in some rows and not others, as once, few, many or a class when expanded.

-	TRBV30	-	TRBJ1-2	TGTGCCTGGAGTGTGGGAGGGGAACGTGGCTACACCTTC	CAWSVGGERGYTF
-	TRBV3-1/TRBV3-2	-	TRBJ2-1	TGTGCCAGCAGCTGGACCCGGGACACATACAATGAGCAGTTCTTC	CASSWTRDTYNEQFF
-	TRBV5-1	-	TRBJ2-7	TGCGCCAGCAGCCTGCGGGACAGCCAAGGGTACGAGCAGTACTTC	CASSLRDSQGYEQYF
-	TRBV19	-	TRBJ2-6	TGTGCCAGTAGTATAGCTCTTCCACGTCCTAGGGCCAACGTCCTGACTTTC	CASSIALPRPRANVLTF
-	TRBV7-9	-	TRBJ2-3	TGTGCCAGCAGCTCGCTTTTCAGGGGCCAGTCGCAGTATTTT	CASSSLFRGQSQYF
few	TRBV7-9	TRBD2	TRBJ2-1	TGTGCCAGCAGCTTATTATCCGGGAGGGCCGGGGATGAGCAGTTCTTC	CASSLLSGRAGDEQFF
-	TRBV29-1	-	TRBJ2-7	TGCAGCGTTGGTAGTAACTCCTACGAGCAGTACTTC	CSVGSNSYEQYF
-	TRBV5-4	-	TRBJ1-4	TGTGCCAGCAGCTTGGGAGGGGGTAGAGATGAAAAACTGTTTTTT	CASSLGGGRDEKLFF
-	TRBV6-2/TRBV6-3	TRBD1	TRBJ1-2	TGTGCCAGCAGTTACCGGGACAGGGGGCCTTTGGACTATGGCTACACCTTC	CASSYRDRGPLDYGYTF
-	TRBV7-3	-	TRBJ2-2	TGTGCCAGCAGCTTAATACCTGGGAGTGGCACCGGGGAGCTGTTTTTT	CASSLIPGSGTGELFF
-	TRBV6-6	TRBD1	TRBJ2-1	TGTGCCAGCGGCGACGGGACAGTCTCCTACAATGAGCAGTTCTTC	CASGDGTVSYNEQFF
-	TRBV18	TRBD2	TRBJ2-5	TGTGCCAGCTCACCCGCAAGGGCTAGCGGACGAGAGACCCAGTACTTC	CASSPARASGRETQYF
-	TRBV3-1/TRBV3-2	TRBD2	TRBJ2-3	TGTGCCAGCAGCCAAGGAACTAGCGGGAGGGTCGGCACAGATACGCAGTATTTT	CASSQGTSGRVGTDTQYF
-	TRBV9	-	TRBJ1-1	TGTGCCAGCAGCGTAGGCCAGGGGACACGAAACACTGAAGCTTTCTTT	CASSVGQGTRNTEAFF
-	TRBV5-1	-	TRBJ2-2	TGCGCCAGCAGCTTCCTCGGAGCTAATGGGGAGCTGTTTTTT	CASSFLGANGELFF